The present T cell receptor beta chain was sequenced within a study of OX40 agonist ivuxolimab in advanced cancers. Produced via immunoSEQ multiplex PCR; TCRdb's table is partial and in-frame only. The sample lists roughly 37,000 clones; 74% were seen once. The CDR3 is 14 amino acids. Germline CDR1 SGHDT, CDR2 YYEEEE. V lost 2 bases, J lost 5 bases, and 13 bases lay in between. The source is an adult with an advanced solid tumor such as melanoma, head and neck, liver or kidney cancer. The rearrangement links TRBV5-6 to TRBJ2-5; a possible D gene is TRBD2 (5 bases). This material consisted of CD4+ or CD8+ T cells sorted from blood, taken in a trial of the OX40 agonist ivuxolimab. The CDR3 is CASSLSAPGETQYF. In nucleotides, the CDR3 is TGTGCCAGCAGCTTATCAGCTCCGGGGGAGACCCAGTACTTC.